This T cell receptor beta chain originates from a study of PD-1 blockade in classical Hodgkin lymphoma (TCRdb year 2020). Looking at the study overall: Nivolumab dosing was 3 mg/kg intravenously every 2 weeks, continuing until either disease progression or unacceptable toxicity. The study used CyTOF and TCR beta sequencing to define a peripheral blood immune signature of response to PD-1 blockade in classical Hodgkin lymphoma. Summary of the overall study and its limitations: Lower diversity was seen in patients whose nivolumab began less than 1 year after ASCT, and these patients were left out of later analyses so that immune reconstitution would not confound the results. Only a single clinical trial cohort was studied, and what caused the repertoire differences, possibly disease activity or prior therapy, remained undefined. Baseline TCR diversity was reported to be lower in newly diagnosed patients than in healthy donors, and even lower in relapsed/refractory patients. A significant rise by C4D1 was seen in CD4+ but not CD8+ TCR diversity (p=0.0027 vs p=0.16), with the rise being most apparent in complete responders (p=0.02). Trial patients achieving complete response had baseline diversity similar to newly diagnosed patients, whereas partial responders and progressors had significantly lower diversity.

The junction shows trimming of 4 bases on V and 3 bases on J, and the gene matches do not reach 11 bases of it. The CDR3 contains 17 residues, cysteine and phenylalanine counted. Here the CDR3 DNA is all that survives: 51 bases in frame from base 1. Looking up the germline V gene yields CDR1 SGHRS and CDR2 YFSETQ. In the case of this clone: There is no known antigen for this receptor. Per-base quality was not reported, and no clone a single base away is much larger than it.

The time point label for this specimen denotes: cycle 1 day 1 (C1D1), immediately before nivolumab initiation. Every trial patient had relapsed following autologous stem cell transplantation, and prior brentuximab vedotin exposure was what differed among cohorts A, B and C. Using a Miltenyi CD8+ T cell isolation kit, CD8+ T cells were purified from thawed PBMCs through magnetic negative selection. The trial cohort comprised roughly 50 patients with relapsed/refractory classical Hodgkin lymphoma whose best overall responses were complete response, partial response or progressive disease. Single-agent nivolumab was administered to trial patients in the multi-cohort phase II CheckMate 205 trial. An independent review committee assessed best overall response by applying the 2007 International Working Group response criteria. Trial PBMCs were obtained immediately prior to nivolumab initiation (C1D1) and on therapy at cycle 2 day 1 and cycle 4 day 1. Peripheral blood was collected in 8 mL Vacutainer Cell Preparation Tubes, from which PBMCs were isolated by centrifugation and then cryopreserved. Purified CD4+ and CD8+ fractions were prepared only for cases with an additional available PBMC sample. Magnetically labelled cells were depleted on LS columns in a quadroMACS separator, and the flow-through was collected as the purified fraction.

The Qiagen DNeasy kit was used to extract genomic DNA from unsorted PBMCs and from the negatively selected CD4+ and CD8+ fractions. Amplification of TCR beta CDR3 regions was done by immunoSEQ multiplex PCR with primers that anneal to V and J segments. Amplification bias was minimized using a synthetic immune receptor repertoire, and residual bias was removed computationally after sequencing. The paper's processing steps were these. Repertoire diversity was quantified as the Shannon entropy index using custom Python scripts. Unsorted, CD4+ and CD8+ repertoires were analyzed separately, except in combined analyses where CD4+ and CD8+ sequences were merged in silico. A clone was considered expanded if an increase in frequency of at least 2-fold after treatment relative to C1D1 was found, and a pseudocount of 0.5 was applied to clones undetected at baseline. Clones with 0 or 1 copy at C1D1 were classified as singleton clones, and clones with 2 or more copies were classified as non-singleton clones. Clones expanded in unsorted samples were assigned a CD4+, CD8+ or unknown annotation through matching of protein sequences in sorted samples from the same patient. Wilcoxon tests on paired samples were used to test diversity changes from C1D1 to C4D1. TCRdb limited this immuneACCESS table to in-frame rearrangements with V and J called. A share of clones is missing; checked studies link under half to unresolved V genes, and the rest is unexplained. The DNA was the basis for D and trimming; V, J and clone size are from that table. In this sample the table shows about 8,200 clones, about 86% of which occur a single time. Jointly, the top ten make up 22% of the sample.

The rearranged chain carries TRBV5-1 and TRBJ2-1; 9 central bases correspond to TRBD2. The sequencing used CD8+ T cells from blood, collected at baseline. The TCR originated in a human donor with classical Hodgkin lymphoma. The nucleotide sequence is TGCGCCAGCAGCCAAGCTTATAGCGGGGGATACTACAATGAGCAGTTCTTC. It encodes CASSQAYSGGYYNEQFF.